Listed below are T cell receptor beta chains from one sample, sequenced in a study of CD8+CD57+ T cells in acquired aplastic anemia. TCRdb called the reads again in MiXCR, with one record for every CDR3 protein. Seen here are under 150,000 distinct CDR3 sequences, less than 45% observed once, and the top ten hold almost 8.5%. Sequenced material: sorted CD4+, CD8+, or CD8+CD57+ T cells (not recorded which) from PBMCs. The receptors were sampled from a human donor in good health, serving as a control. Both conserved end residues are part of each CDR3. A D gene is named only where the DNA matches it firmly. Where a row states a size, it is once, few, many or the class of an expanded clone; other rows omit it.

d_gene | j_gene | v_gene | abundance | CDR3aa | CDR3nt
- | TRBJ1-2 | TRBV4-2 | - | CASSQVAGANYGYTF | TGTGCCAGCAGCCAGGTAGCGGGGGCCAACTATGGCTACACCTTC
- | TRBJ2-5 | TRBV7-8 | - | CASSLRQVGTQYF | TGTGCCAGCAGCTTGCGACAGGTCGGGACCCAGTACTTC
TRBD2 | TRBJ2-1 | TRBV19 | - | CASSLLASNEQFF | TGTGCCAGTAGTTTACTAGCGAGCAATGAGCAGTTCTTC
- | TRBJ1-4 | TRBV12-3/TRBV12-4 | - | CASSLSASDGKLFF | TGTGCCAGCAGTTTATCTGCGAGTGATGGGAAACTGTTTTTT
- | TRBJ1-2 | TRBV7-2 | - | CASSLQGRISGYTF | TGTGCCAGCAGCCTACAGGGAAGGATATCTGGCTACACCTTC
- | TRBJ2-7 | TRBV12-3/TRBV12-4 | once | CASSLARLYEQYF | TGTGCCAGCAGTTTGGCCCGATTGTACGAGCAGTACTTC
- | TRBJ2-1 | TRBV4-3 | many | CASSQDSTYNEQFF | TGCGCCAGCAGCCAAGATAGCACCTACAATGAGCAGTTCTTC
TRBD1 | TRBJ1-1 | TRBV4-3 | - | CASSHDRVTEAFF | TGCGCCAGCAGCCATGACAGGGTGACTGAAGCTTTCTTT
- | TRBJ2-1 | TRBV24-1 | - | CATSDTGYYNEQFF | TGTGCCACCAGTGATACAGGTTATTACAATGAGCAGTTCTTC
- | TRBJ2-7 | TRBV6-1 | - | CASRERTGETYEQYF | TGTGCCAGCAGGGAAAGAACGGGGGAAACTTACGAGCAGTACTTC
- | TRBJ1-2 | TRBV24-1 | - | CATPLSYGYTF | TGTGCCACCCCTCTCAGCTATGGCTACACCTTC
- | TRBJ1-6 | TRBV2 | - | CASSEETGIGSPLHF | TGTGCCAGCAGTGAAGAAACAGGGATAGGCTCACCCCTCCACTTT
TRBD2 | TRBJ2-7 | TRBV20-1 | few | CSARGGGSGVTSIEEQYF | TGCAGTGCTAGAGGGGGAGGAAGCGGGGTAACCTCGATAGAGGAGCAGTACTTC
TRBD1 | TRBJ1-1 | TRBV20-1 | many | CSARPMQGGKTEAFF | TGCAGTGCTAGACCCATGCAGGGGGGAAAAACTGAAGCTTTCTTT
TRBD2 | TRBJ2-2 | TRBV12-3/TRBV12-4 | - | CASSPRTSGNTGERFF | TGTGCCAGCAGCCCCAGGACTAGCGGCAACACCGGGGAGCGGTTTTTT
- | TRBJ1-6 | TRBV3-1 | many | CASSQVAGGPLHF | TGTGCCAGCAGCCAAGTAGCGGGAGGGCCCCTCCACTTT
TRBD2 | TRBJ2-5 | TRBV5-1 | many | CASSLGPGLAGAGQETQYF | TGCGCCAGCAGCTTGGGACCGGGACTAGCGGGAGCGGGGCAAGAGACCCAGTACTTC
- | TRBJ1-2 | TRBV18 | - | CASSPDKANGYTF | TGTGCCAGCTCACCAGATAAGGCAAATGGCTACACCTTC
- | TRBJ1-5 | TRBV7-9 | - | CASSQSREQPQHF | TGCGCCAGCAGCCAATCACGGGAGCAGCCCCAGCATTTT
TRBD1 | TRBJ1-2 | TRBV20-1 | - | CSAPRTGESYGYTF | TGCAGTGCTCCAAGGACAGGGGAAAGCTATGGCTACACCTTC
TRBD1 | TRBJ1-2 | TRBV20-1 | many | CSATTGVYGYTF | TGCAGTGCTACAACAGGGGTCTATGGCTACACCTTC
- | TRBJ1-2 | TRBV9 | many | CASSVAHGGACYTF | TGTGCCAGCAGCGTAGCCCACGGGGGCGCTTGCTACACCTTC